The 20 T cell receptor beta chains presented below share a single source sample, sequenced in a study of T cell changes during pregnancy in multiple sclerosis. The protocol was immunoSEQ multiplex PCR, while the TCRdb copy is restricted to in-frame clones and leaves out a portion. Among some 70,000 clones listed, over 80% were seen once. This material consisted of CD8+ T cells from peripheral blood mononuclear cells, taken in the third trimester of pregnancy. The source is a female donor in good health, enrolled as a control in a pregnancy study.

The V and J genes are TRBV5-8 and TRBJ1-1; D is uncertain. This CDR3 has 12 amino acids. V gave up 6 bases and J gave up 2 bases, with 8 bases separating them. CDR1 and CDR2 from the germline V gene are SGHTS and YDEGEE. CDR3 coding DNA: TGTGCCAGCAATCTCCTAAACACTGAAGCTTTCTTT. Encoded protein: CASNLLNTEAFF.

CDR3 coding DNA: TGTGCCAGCAGCCCTTATAACAATGAGCAGTTCTTC. It codes for CASSPYNNEQFF. The chain employs TRBV16 and TRBJ2-1; no firm D call. This CDR3 spans 12 amino acids. V shed 4 bases and J shed 5 bases, with 6 bases lying between them. CDR1 and CDR2 from the germline V gene are KGHSY and FQNENV. The complete variable domain, with remaining parts taken from reference TRBV16 and TRBJ2-1, reads GEEVAQTPKHLVRGEGQKAKLYCAPIKGHSYVFWYQQVLKNEFKFLISFQNENVFDETGMPKERFSAKCLPNSPCSLEIQATKLEDSAVYFCASSPYNNEQFFGPGTRLTVL.

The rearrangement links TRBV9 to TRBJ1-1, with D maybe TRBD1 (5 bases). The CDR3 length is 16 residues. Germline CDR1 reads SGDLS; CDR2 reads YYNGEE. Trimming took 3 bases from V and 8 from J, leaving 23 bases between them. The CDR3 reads CASSDTVDSLNGEAFF. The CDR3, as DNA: TGTGCCAGCAGCGATACCGTTGACAGCCTTAATGGGGAAGCTTTCTTT.

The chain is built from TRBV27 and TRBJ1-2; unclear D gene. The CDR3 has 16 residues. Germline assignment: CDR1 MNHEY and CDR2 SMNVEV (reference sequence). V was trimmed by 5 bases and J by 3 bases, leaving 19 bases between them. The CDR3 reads CASSPTLRNHHYGYTF. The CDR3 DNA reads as TGTGCCAGCAGTCCGACCTTGAGGAATCATCACTATGGCTACACCTTC.

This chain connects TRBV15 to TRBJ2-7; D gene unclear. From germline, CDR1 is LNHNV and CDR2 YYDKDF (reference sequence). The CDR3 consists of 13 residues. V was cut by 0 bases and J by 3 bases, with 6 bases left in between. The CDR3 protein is CATSRDRVYEQYF. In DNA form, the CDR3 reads TGTGCCACCAGCAGAGATCGGGTCTACGAGCAGTACTTC.

The CDR3 loop is CASSFGGGAYEQYF. CDR3 in DNA: TGTGCCAGCAGTTTCGGCGGGGGGGCCTACGAGCAGTACTTC. The rearrangement joins TRBV27 to TRBJ2-7, with 9 positions matching TRBD2. CDR1 and CDR2 from the germline V gene are MNHEY and SMNVEV (reference sequence). After removal of 3 bases from V and 2 bases from J, the junction contained 2 bases not matched to a gene. The CDR3 sequence is 14 residues long.

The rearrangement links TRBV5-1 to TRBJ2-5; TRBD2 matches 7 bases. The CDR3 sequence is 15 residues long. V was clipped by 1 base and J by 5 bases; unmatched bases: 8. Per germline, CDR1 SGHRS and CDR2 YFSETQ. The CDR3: CASSLNGGREETQYF. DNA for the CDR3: TGCGCCAGCAGCTTGAATGGGGGGAGGGAGGAGACCCAGTACTTC.

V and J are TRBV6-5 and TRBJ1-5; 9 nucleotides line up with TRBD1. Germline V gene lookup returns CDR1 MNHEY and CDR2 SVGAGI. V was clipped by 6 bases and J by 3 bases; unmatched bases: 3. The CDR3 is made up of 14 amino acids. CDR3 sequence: CASRGTGNNQPQHF. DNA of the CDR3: TGTGCCAGCAGGGGGACAGGGAACAATCAGCCCCAGCATTTT.

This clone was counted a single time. This chain's CDR3 is CASSWTGGAYEQYF. Written as DNA, the CDR3 is TGTGCCAGCAGCTGGACAGGGGGAGCCTACGAGCAGTACTTC. The V call is TRBV27, the J call TRBJ2-7; 10 nucleotides match TRBD1. From germline, CDR1 is MNHEY and CDR2 SMNVEV (reference sequence). The CDR3 runs to 14 residues. V gave up 6 bases and J gave up 2 bases; unmatched junction bases: 4.

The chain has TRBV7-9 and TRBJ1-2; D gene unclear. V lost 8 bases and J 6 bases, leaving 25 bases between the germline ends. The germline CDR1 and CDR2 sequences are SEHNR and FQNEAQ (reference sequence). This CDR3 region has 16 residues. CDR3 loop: CASDASLLVGHDGYTF. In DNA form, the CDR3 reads TGTGCCAGCGACGCTAGCCTTCTTGTCGGTCACGATGGCTACACCTTC.

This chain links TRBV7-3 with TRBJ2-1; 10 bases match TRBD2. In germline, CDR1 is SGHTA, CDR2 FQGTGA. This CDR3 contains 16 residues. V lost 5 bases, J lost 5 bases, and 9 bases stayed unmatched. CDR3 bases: TGTGCCAGCAGCCCGGACGGACTAGCGGCGAACAATGAGCAGTTCTTC. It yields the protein CASSPDGLAANNEQFF.

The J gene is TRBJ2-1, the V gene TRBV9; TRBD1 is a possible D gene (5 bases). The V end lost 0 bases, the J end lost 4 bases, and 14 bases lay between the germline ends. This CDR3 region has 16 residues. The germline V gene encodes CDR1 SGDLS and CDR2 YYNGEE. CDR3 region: CASSVVGEAPYNEQFF. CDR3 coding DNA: TGTGCCAGCAGCGTAGTAGGGGAAGCCCCGTACAATGAGCAGTTCTTC.

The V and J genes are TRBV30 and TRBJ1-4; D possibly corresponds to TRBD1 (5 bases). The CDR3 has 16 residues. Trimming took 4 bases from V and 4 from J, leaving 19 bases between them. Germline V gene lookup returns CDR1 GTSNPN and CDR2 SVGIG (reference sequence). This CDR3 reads CAWTPPESGFNEKLFF. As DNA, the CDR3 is TGTGCCTGGACTCCCCCTGAGTCAGGGTTTAATGAAAAACTGTTTTTT.

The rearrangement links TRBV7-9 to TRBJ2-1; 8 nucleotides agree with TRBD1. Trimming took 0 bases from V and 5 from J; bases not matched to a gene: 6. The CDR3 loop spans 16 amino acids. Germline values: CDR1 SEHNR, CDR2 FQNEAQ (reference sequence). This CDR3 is CASSLAWQGADNEQFF. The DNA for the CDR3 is TGTGCCAGCAGCTTAGCGTGGCAGGGGGCTGACAATGAGCAGTTCTTC.

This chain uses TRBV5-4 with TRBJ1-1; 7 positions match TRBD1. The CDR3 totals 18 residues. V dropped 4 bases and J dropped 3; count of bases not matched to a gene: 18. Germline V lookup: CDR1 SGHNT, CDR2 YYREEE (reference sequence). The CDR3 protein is CASSPSLPGGVWDTEAFF. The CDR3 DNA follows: TGTGCCAGCAGCCCCTCCCTTCCAGGGGGTGTTTGGGACACTGAAGCTTTCTTT.

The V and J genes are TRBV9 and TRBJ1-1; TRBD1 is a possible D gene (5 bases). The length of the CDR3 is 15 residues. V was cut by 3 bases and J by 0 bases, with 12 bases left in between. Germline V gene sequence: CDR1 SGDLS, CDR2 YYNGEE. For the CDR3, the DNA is TGTGCCAGCAGCGCCTCGGGACTACTGAACACTGAAGCTTTCTTT. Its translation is CASSASGLLNTEAFF.

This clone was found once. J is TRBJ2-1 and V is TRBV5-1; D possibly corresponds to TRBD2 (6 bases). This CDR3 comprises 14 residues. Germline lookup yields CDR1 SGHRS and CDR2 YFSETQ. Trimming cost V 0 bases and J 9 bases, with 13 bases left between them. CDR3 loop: CASSLAGGAGEQFF. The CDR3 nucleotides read TGCGCCAGCAGCTTGGCCGGGGGAGCCGGTGAGCAGTTCTTC.

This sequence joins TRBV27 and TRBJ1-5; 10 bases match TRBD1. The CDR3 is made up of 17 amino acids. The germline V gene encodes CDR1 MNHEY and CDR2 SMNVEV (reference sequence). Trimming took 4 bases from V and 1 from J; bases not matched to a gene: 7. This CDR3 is CASSSLGTGDSNQPQHF. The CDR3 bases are TGTGCCAGCAGTTCTCTCGGGACAGGGGACAGCAATCAGCCCCAGCATTTT.

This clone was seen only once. The CDR3, as DNA: TGTGCCAGCAGCTTAGAGGCCGTTGGAACCTACGAGCAGTACTTC. Encoded protein: CASSLEAVGTYEQYF. This rearrangement joins TRBV5-5 to TRBJ2-7; unclear D gene. V shed 2 bases and J shed 2 bases, with 14 bases lying between them. The germline gives CDR1 SGHKS, CDR2 YYEKEE (reference sequence). This CDR3 comprises 15 residues.

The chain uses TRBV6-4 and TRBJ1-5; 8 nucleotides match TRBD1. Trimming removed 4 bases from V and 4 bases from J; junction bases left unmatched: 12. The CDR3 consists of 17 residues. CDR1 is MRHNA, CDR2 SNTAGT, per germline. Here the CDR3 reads CASSGRQGPKMNQPQHF. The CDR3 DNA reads TGTGCCAGCAGTGGCCGACAGGGGCCGAAAATGAATCAGCCCCAGCATTTT.